This T cell receptor (beta chain) derives from a study of OX40 agonist ivuxolimab in advanced cancers. Across the study: The mean age was approximately 60 years, ranging from about 20 to 90, with approximately 83% of participants male. Prior anti-PD-1, anti-PD-L1 or anti-CTLA-4 therapy did not bar entry, and about 38% had some. Study-wide findings and caveats: Several nonresponders also turned out to have low normalized T-cell clonal expansion. Not determined was the antigen specificity of the expanded peripheral T cells.

The assay was immunoSEQ multiplex PCR, and TCRdb's table has in-frame clones only and misses some. The repertoire holds about 22,000 clones, 84% seen once, with 25% to 40% in the top ten. In the case of this clone: The antigen is unknown.

The CDR3 sequence is 15 residues long. The ends lost 10 bases at V and 1 base at J; junction bases unmatched: 9. Germline assignment: CDR1 ENHRY and CDR2 SYGVKD. The receptor was isolated from an adult with an advanced solid tumor such as melanoma, head and neck, liver or kidney cancer. The chain combines TRBV10-3 with TRBJ1-5; the match to TRBD1 covers 8 bases. Sample: CD4+ or CD8+ T cells sorted from blood, taken in a trial of the OX40 agonist ivuxolimab. CDR3 bases: TGTGCCACGCGGACAGGGACGGAGAGCAATCAGCCCCAGCATTTT. The encoded protein is CATRTGTESNQPQHF.